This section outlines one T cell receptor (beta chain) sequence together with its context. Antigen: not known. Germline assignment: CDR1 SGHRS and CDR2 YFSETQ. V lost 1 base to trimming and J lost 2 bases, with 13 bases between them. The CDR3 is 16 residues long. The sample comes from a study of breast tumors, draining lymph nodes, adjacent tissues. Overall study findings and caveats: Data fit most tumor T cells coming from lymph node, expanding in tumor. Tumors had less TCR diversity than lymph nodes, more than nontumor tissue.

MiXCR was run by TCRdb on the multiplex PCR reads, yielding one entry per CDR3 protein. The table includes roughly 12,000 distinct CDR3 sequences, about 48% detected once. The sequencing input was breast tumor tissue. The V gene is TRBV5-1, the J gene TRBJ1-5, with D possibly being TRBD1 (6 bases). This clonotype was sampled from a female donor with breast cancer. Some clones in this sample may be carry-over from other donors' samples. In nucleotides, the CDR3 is TGCGCCAGCAGCTTGACGGGGGGCATCGGCAATCAGCCCCAGCATTTT. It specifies CASSLTGGIGNQPQHF. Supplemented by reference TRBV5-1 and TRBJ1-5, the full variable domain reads KAGVTQTPRYLIKTRGQQVTLSCSPISGHRSVSWYQQTPGQGLQFLFEYFSETQRNKGNFPGRFSGRQFSNSRSEMNVSTLELGDSALYLCASSLTGGIGNQPQHFGDGTRLSIL.